This section outlines one T cell receptor (beta chain) sequence together with its context. The V end was cut by 0 bases, the J end by 8 bases, with 11 bases between. The CDR3 is made up of 14 amino acids. Per germline, CDR1 MNHEY and CDR2 SMNVEV (reference sequence). These data originate in a study of T cell clones after liver transplantation. The protocol was immunoSEQ multiplex PCR, while the TCRdb copy is restricted to in-frame clones and leaves out a portion. The data show some 11,000 clones, approximately 73% seen once. This clonotype was obtained from a human patient who received a liver transplant. A subset of T cells may come from the graft donor. Sequencing used CD8+ T cells from blood, obtained at the 22-month timepoint. The V and J genes are TRBV27 and TRBJ2-1, with D possibly matching TRBD2 (5 bases). This chain's CDR3 is CASSLSGGFDEQFF. CDR3 coding DNA: TGTGCCAGCAGTTTATCAGGAGGTTTTGATGAGCAGTTCTTC.